A selection of T cell receptor beta chains follows, all from one sample in a study of memory CD4+ T cells and cytomegalovirus serostatus. Profiling relied on immunoSEQ multiplex PCR, and the TCRdb table lists in-frame clones only, not all of them. The profile shows about 61,000 clones, 75% to 85% of them singletons. The sequenced sample was memory CD4+ T cells from blood. These receptors were collected from an adult in good health and CMV-seronegative. Both conserved end residues are part of each CDR3. D genes are given only for firm matches. Size is stated for part of the rows, as once, few or many counts, or as a class when the clone is expanded.

V gene: TRBV6-1
D gene: -
J gene: TRBJ1-2
clone size: -
CDR3 length: 15
CDR3 DNA: TGTGCCAGCACCTCCGAGCAGGGAGCTAACTATGGCTACACCTTC
CDR3 protein: CASTSEQGANYGYTF

V gene: TRBV5-4
D gene: TRBD1
J gene: TRBJ1-1
clone size: few
CDR3 length: 15
CDR3 DNA: TGTGCCAGCAGCACAATACAGGGGGGGAACACTGAAGCTTTCTTT
CDR3 protein: CASSTIQGGNTEAFF

V gene: TRBV6-6
D gene: TRBD1
J gene: TRBJ1-2
clone size: -
CDR3 length: 16
CDR3 DNA: TGTGCCAGCAGTTACCAAGGGACAGGGGGCGCGAATGGCTACACCTTC
CDR3 protein: CASSYQGTGGANGYTF

V gene: TRBV30
D gene: -
J gene: TRBJ2-2
clone size: -
CDR3 length: 12
CDR3 DNA: TGTGCCTGGAGTGTCGGACACGGGGAGCTGTTTTTT
CDR3 protein: CAWSVGHGELFF

V gene: TRBV25-1
D gene: TRBD1
J gene: TRBJ2-2
clone size: -
CDR3 length: 15
CDR3 DNA: TGTGCCAGCAGGACAGGGCTTGGGGACACCGGGGAGCTGTTTTTT
CDR3 protein: CASRTGLGDTGELFF

V gene: TRBV7-6
D gene: TRBD2
J gene: TRBJ2-1
clone size: -
CDR3 length: 15
CDR3 DNA: TGTGCCAGCAGCTTAGAGGGCGGGGGGGCCGCTGAGCAGTTCTTC
CDR3 protein: CASSLEGGGAAEQFF

V gene: TRBV5-1
D gene: -
J gene: TRBJ2-2
clone size: -
CDR3 length: 15
CDR3 DNA: TGCGCCAGCAGTCCAGGGGGGGCCACGGGCGGGGAGCTGTTTTTT
CDR3 protein: CASSPGGATGGELFF

V gene: TRBV6-4
D gene: -
J gene: TRBJ2-3
clone size: few
CDR3 length: 14
CDR3 DNA: TGTGCCAGCAGTGGATCAGGGGGCACAGATACGCAGTATTTT
CDR3 protein: CASSGSGGTDTQYF

V gene: TRBV2
D gene: -
J gene: TRBJ1-1
clone size: few
CDR3 length: 15
CDR3 DNA: TGTGCCAGCAGTGAGTCGGGTGAGGGTTTTCGATCAGCTTTCTTT
CDR3 protein: CASSESGEGFRSAFF

V gene: TRBV30
D gene: -
J gene: TRBJ1-6
clone size: few
CDR3 length: 19
CDR3 DNA: TGTGCCTGGCGGCTTTCTGGCCTTCCACCATTTAACTATAATTCACCCCTCCACTTT
CDR3 protein: CAWRLSGLPPFNYNSPLHF

V gene: TRBV6-5
D gene: -
J gene: TRBJ1-2
clone size: -
CDR3 length: 14
CDR3 DNA: TGTGCCAGCAGCGACTCACAGGGTATCTATGGCTACACCTTC
CDR3 protein: CASSDSQGIYGYTF

V gene: TRBV2
D gene: -
J gene: TRBJ1-4
clone size: -
CDR3 length: 18
CDR3 DNA: TGTGCCAGCAGTGAACCCGGCAGAGCCCAAACCTATAATGAAAAACTGTTTTTT
CDR3 protein: CASSEPGRAQTYNEKLFF

V gene: TRBV30
D gene: -
J gene: TRBJ1-4
clone size: few
CDR3 length: 13
CDR3 DNA: TGTGCCTGGAACGAGGGAGCTAATGAAAAACTGTTTTTT
CDR3 protein: CAWNEGANEKLFF

V gene: TRBV7-8
D gene: TRBD1
J gene: TRBJ2-5
clone size: -
CDR3 length: 14
CDR3 DNA: TGTGCCAGCAGCGAAAACAGGGGGCGAGAGACCCAGTACTTC
CDR3 protein: CASSENRGRETQYF

V gene: TRBV15
D gene: -
J gene: TRBJ1-4
clone size: -
CDR3 length: 15
CDR3 DNA: TGTGCCACCAGCAGAGGAAGGGGAGGAAATGAAAAACTGTTTTTT
CDR3 protein: CATSRGRGGNEKLFF

V gene: TRBV6-1
D gene: -
J gene: TRBJ1-5
clone size: -
CDR3 length: 17
CDR3 DNA: TGTGCCAGCAGTGAAAGGGCAGGGGCGGCGGGCAATCAGCCCCAGCATTTT
CDR3 protein: CASSERAGAAGNQPQHF

V gene: TRBV5-1
D gene: TRBD1
J gene: TRBJ1-2
clone size: few
CDR3 length: 17
CDR3 DNA: TGCGCCAGCAGCTTGGGAGGGGGCTGGGGACCTAACTATGGCTACACCTTC
CDR3 protein: CASSLGGGWGPNYGYTF

V gene: TRBV6-1
D gene: -
J gene: TRBJ2-7
clone size: once
CDR3 length: 16
CDR3 DNA: TGTGCCAGCAGTGTTTTCTCGGCGGGGGCCCACTACGAGCAGTACTTC
CDR3 protein: CASSVFSAGAHYEQYF

V gene: TRBV6-6
D gene: TRBD1
J gene: TRBJ1-5
clone size: -
CDR3 length: 13
CDR3 DNA: TGTGCCAGCACCCTAGACAGGGCTCAGCCCCGGCATTTT
CDR3 protein: CASTLDRAQPRHF

V gene: TRBV29-1
D gene: -
J gene: TRBJ2-7
clone size: -
CDR3 length: 14
CDR3 DNA: TGCAGCGCCGTGGGGGCGGGACAAAACTACGAGCAGTACTTC
CDR3 protein: CSAVGAGQNYEQYF

V gene: TRBV18
D gene: TRBD1
J gene: TRBJ1-2
clone size: -
CDR3 length: 14
CDR3 DNA: TGTGCCAGCTCAACCCGGGACAGGGCCTATGGCTACACCTTC
CDR3 protein: CASSTRDRAYGYTF

V gene: TRBV19
D gene: -
J gene: TRBJ1-2
clone size: -
CDR3 length: 12
CDR3 DNA: TGTGCCAGTAAGGCAGACCTCTATGGCTACACCTTC
CDR3 protein: CASKADLYGYTF

V gene: TRBV5-4
D gene: -
J gene: TRBJ1-2
clone size: -
CDR3 length: 14
CDR3 DNA: TGTGCCAGCAGCTTGGTGGGGCTGGATGGGGGCTACACCTTC
CDR3 protein: CASSLVGLDGGYTF

V gene: TRBV7-8
D gene: -
J gene: TRBJ2-2
clone size: -
CDR3 length: 13
CDR3 DNA: TGTGCCAGCAGCTTAGATCGAGCCGGGGAGCTGTTTTTT
CDR3 protein: CASSLDRAGELFF

V gene: TRBV28
D gene: -
J gene: TRBJ1-6
clone size: -
CDR3 length: 15
CDR3 DNA: TGTGCCACCCATAACAGGAAGACCTATAATTCACCCCTCCACTTT
CDR3 protein: CATHNRKTYNSPLHF

V gene: TRBV28
D gene: TRBD2
J gene: TRBJ2-5
clone size: -
CDR3 length: 15
CDR3 DNA: TGTGCCAGCAGTATTACTAGCGGGGGCCAAGAGACCCAGTACTTC
CDR3 protein: CASSITSGGQETQYF

V gene: TRBV2
D gene: -
J gene: TRBJ2-3
clone size: once
CDR3 length: 13
CDR3 DNA: TGTGCCAGCAGTCTGTCTAGTAGAGATACGCAGTATTTT
CDR3 protein: CASSLSSRDTQYF

V gene: TRBV9
D gene: -
J gene: TRBJ2-3
clone size: -
CDR3 length: 15
CDR3 DNA: TGTGCCAGCAGCGTAGTGTCAGGGGAAGCTGATACGCAGTATTTT
CDR3 protein: CASSVVSGEADTQYF

V gene: TRBV10-3
D gene: TRBD2
J gene: TRBJ2-1
clone size: -
CDR3 length: 14
CDR3 DNA: TGTGCCATCAGTGAGGGGACTAGTTCCAATGAGCAGTTCTTC
CDR3 protein: CAISEGTSSNEQFF

V gene: TRBV18
D gene: TRBD2
J gene: TRBJ2-1
clone size: -
CDR3 length: 14
CDR3 DNA: TGTGCCAGCTCAACAGCGGGAGGGCCCGGTGAGCAGTTCTTC
CDR3 protein: CASSTAGGPGEQFF

V gene: TRBV5-4
D gene: -
J gene: TRBJ1-6
clone size: -
CDR3 length: 12
CDR3 DNA: TGTGCCAGCAGCCATTGGGATTCACCCCTCCACTTT
CDR3 protein: CASSHWDSPLHF

V gene: TRBV28
D gene: TRBD1
J gene: TRBJ1-2
clone size: once
CDR3 length: 12
CDR3 DNA: TGTGCCACCACAGGGGGCCTCTATGGCTACACCTTC
CDR3 protein: CATTGGLYGYTF

V gene: TRBV18
D gene: -
J gene: TRBJ2-2
clone size: -
CDR3 length: 14
CDR3 DNA: TGTGCCAGCTCACCTAACCCAGGGTCCGGGGAGCTGTTTTTT
CDR3 protein: CASSPNPGSGELFF

V gene: TRBV2
D gene: -
J gene: TRBJ1-5
clone size: -
CDR3 length: 15
CDR3 DNA: TGTGCCAGCAGTGAGGACAGCCTAAGCAATCAGCCCCAGCATTTT
CDR3 protein: CASSEDSLSNQPQHF

V gene: TRBV2
D gene: TRBD2
J gene: TRBJ2-3
clone size: -
CDR3 length: 17
CDR3 DNA: TGTGCCAGCAGTGTCGGGACTAGCGGGGGGATCACAGATACGCAGTATTTT
CDR3 protein: CASSVGTSGGITDTQYF

V gene: TRBV19
D gene: -
J gene: TRBJ1-3
clone size: -
CDR3 length: 15
CDR3 DNA: TGTGCCAGTAGTTCCACGAGGGGTGCTGGAAACACCATATATTTT
CDR3 protein: CASSSTRGAGNTIYF

V gene: TRBV6-1
D gene: -
J gene: TRBJ2-5
clone size: once
CDR3 length: 15
CDR3 DNA: TGTGCCAGCAGGTATCAGGTCAGGGTGAAAGAGACCCAGTACTTC
CDR3 protein: CASRYQVRVKETQYF

V gene: TRBV6-1
D gene: -
J gene: TRBJ1-2
clone size: -
CDR3 length: 13
CDR3 DNA: TGTGCCAGCAGTGTGGGGGCGAGGAATGGCTACACCTTC
CDR3 protein: CASSVGARNGYTF

V gene: TRBV18
D gene: -
J gene: TRBJ2-2
clone size: -
CDR3 length: 16
CDR3 DNA: TGTGCCAGCTCACCACCGTGGGGGGAAAACACCGGGGAGCTGTTTTTT
CDR3 protein: CASSPPWGENTGELFF

V gene: TRBV7-3
D gene: -
J gene: TRBJ2-3
clone size: -
CDR3 length: 14
CDR3 DNA: TGTGCCAGCAGCTTTCAAAGAGGGGCAGATACGCAGTATTTT
CDR3 protein: CASSFQRGADTQYF

V gene: TRBV18
D gene: -
J gene: TRBJ1-2
clone size: few
CDR3 length: 13
CDR3 DNA: TGTGCCAGCTCACCCGGGCAGTACTATGGCTACACCTTC
CDR3 protein: CASSPGQYYGYTF

V gene: TRBV9
D gene: -
J gene: TRBJ2-2
clone size: -
CDR3 length: 16
CDR3 DNA: TGTGCCAGCAGCCCAGGAGGTGGACAGAACACCGGGGAGCTGTTTTTT
CDR3 protein: CASSPGGGQNTGELFF

V gene: TRBV5-8
D gene: -
J gene: TRBJ1-1
clone size: once
CDR3 length: 16
CDR3 DNA: TGTGCCAGCCACCTCGGACAGCTTAAAGGAAACACTGAAGCTTTCTTT
CDR3 protein: CASHLGQLKGNTEAFF

V gene: TRBV9
D gene: -
J gene: TRBJ1-4
clone size: few
CDR3 length: 15
CDR3 DNA: TGTGCCAGCAGCGTAGGACCGGGGGGTTATGAAAAACTGTTTTTT
CDR3 protein: CASSVGPGGYEKLFF

V gene: TRBV28
D gene: -
J gene: TRBJ2-5
clone size: -
CDR3 length: 10
CDR3 DNA: TGTGCCAGCGGGAGGGAGACCCAGTACTTC
CDR3 protein: CASGRETQYF